A selection of T cell receptor beta chains follows, all from one sample in a study of early T cells in non-severe SARS-CoV-2 infection. TCRdb analysed the 5' RACE reads with MiXCR anew, one entry per CDR3 protein. Of about 39,000 distinct CDR3 sequences listed, approximately 6% are singletons. The sequencing used whole blood, collected at baseline. The receptors derive from an adult who was a healthcare worker with PCR-confirmed SARS-CoV-2 infection or an uninfected control (not recorded which). Both conserved end residues are part of each CDR3. Fields, in order: D gene, J gene, V gene, clone size, CDR3 DNA, CDR3 protein. The D gene is left open where the match is weak. For some rows the clone size is stated as once, few or many, or as a class when expanded; others skip it.

. | TRBJ2-7 | TRBV29-1 | few | TGCAGCGTTGCCAGCGGGCCACTCTACGAGCAGTACTTC | CSVASGPLYEQYF
. | TRBJ1-1 | TRBV3-1 | many | TGTGCCAGCAGCCAAGATAGGGCGAACACTGAAGCTTTCTTT | CASSQDRANTEAFF
. | TRBJ2-5 | TRBV11-1 | many | TGTGCCAGCAGCTTAGAGGGGGGCACGGAGACCCAGTACTTC | CASSLEGGTETQYF
TRBD1 | TRBJ2-7 | TRBV24-1 | . | TGTGCCACCAGTGGCGACCGGGACAGGCAAGAAGAGCAGTACTTC | CATSGDRDRQEEQYF
. | TRBJ1-2 | TRBV2 | many | TGTGCCAGCAGTAAACAGCACTATGGCTACACCTTC | CASSKQHYGYTF
. | TRBJ1-1 | TRBV9 | many | TGTGCCAGCAGAGCCGACCTCAGGGGTAACACTGAAGCTTTCTTT | CASRADLRGNTEAFF
TRBD2 | TRBJ2-4 | TRBV4-1 | many | TGCGCCAGCAGCCCCCAAGGGACTAGCGGGATACCTAGCATTCAGTACTTC | CASSPQGTSGIPSIQYF
. | TRBJ2-4 | TRBV29-1 | many | TGCAGCGCCGGCGGGACAGTTGGGAGCATTCAGTACTTC | CSAGGTVGSIQYF
. | TRBJ2-7 | TRBV20-1 | many | TGCAGTGCCCCGACAGATACCTACGAGCAGTACTTC | CSAPTDTYEQYF
TRBD2 | TRBJ2-1 | TRBV7-9 | many | TGTGCCAGCAGCTTAAGCGGGAGGGTCGATGAGCAGTTCTTC | CASSLSGRVDEQFF
TRBD1 | TRBJ1-1 | TRBV6-1 | many | TGTGCCAGCAGTGAGGGACAGGGGTCGCAAGCTTTCTTT | CASSEGQGSQAFF
TRBD1 | TRBJ1-6 | TRBV6-5 | . | TGTGCCAGCAGTTACGAGGGACAGTTTAATTCACCCCTCCACTTT | CASSYEGQFNSPLHF
TRBD2 | TRBJ2-5 | TRBV6-1 | many | TGTGCCAGCAGTGAATTACTAGCGGGCAGGGAGACCCAGTACTTC | CASSELLAGRETQYF
. | TRBJ1-4 | TRBV4-3 | many | TGCGCCAGCAGCCAAGAGGGTCGAGGCGAAAAACTGTTTTTT | CASSQEGRGEKLFF
. | TRBJ2-1 | TRBV7-2 | many | TGTGCCAGCAGTCAGGAGGGGATCGGGCAGTTCTTC | CASSQEGIGQFF
. | TRBJ1-1 | TRBV19 | many | TGTGCCAGTCCAGGGACGGCGAACACTGAAGCTTTCTTT | CASPGTANTEAFF
. | TRBJ1-2 | TRBV7-2 | many | TGTGCCAGCAGCCGGGGGGGCAACGACTATGGCTACACCTTC | CASSRGGNDYGYTF
TRBD1 | TRBJ1-2 | TRBV5-4 | many | TGTGCCAGCAGCGCGGGACAGTTCTATGGCTACACCTTC | CASSAGQFYGYTF
. | TRBJ2-5 | TRBV7-2 | few | TGTGCCAGCAGTAAACCTGGGGTACAAGAGACCCAGTACTTC | CASSKPGVQETQYF
. | TRBJ2-3 | TRBV24-1 | many | TGTGCCACCAGTGTAAGAGGGCTGGAACGCACAGATACGCAGTATTTT | CATSVRGLERTDTQYF
TRBD2 | TRBJ2-1 | TRBV2 | many | TGTGCCAGCAGTGAACTAGCGGGGGCCCCGAAAGAGCAGTTCTTC | CASSELAGAPKEQFF
. | TRBJ2-7 | TRBV7-6 | many | TGTGCCAGCAGCTTGTGGGCGCGGGCATCCTACGAGCAGTACTTC | CASSLWARASYEQYF
TRBD1 | TRBJ2-7 | TRBV7-9 | many | TGTGCCAGCAGCCCCTCCCGAACAGGGGGCTACGAGCAGTACTTC | CASSPSRTGGYEQYF
. | TRBJ2-1 | TRBV20-1 | many | TGCAGTGCTCTGGAGGGGAGCTCCTACAATGAGCAGTTCTTC | CSALEGSSYNEQFF